The next 7 T cell receptor beta chains were all read from a single sample in a study of cytomegalovirus exposure and HLA in healthy donors. Researchers ran the PCR with 60 Vbeta and 13 Jbeta primers. This table comes from immunoSEQ multiplex PCR, and its TCRdb copy is limited to in-frame clones, with some not included. The sample has more than 200,000 clones; 83% are singletons. Sequencing was carried out using PBMCs. These receptors came from a girl aged 5 to 17 in good health and CMV-seronegative.

The rearrangement links TRBV11-2 to TRBJ1-1; D is unclear. The CDR3 has 12 residues. Looked up from germline, CDR1 is SGHAT and CDR2 is FQNNGV. The V end was cut by 5 bases, the J end by 7 bases, with 11 bases between. The CDR3 DNA sequence: TGTGCCAGCAGCCCGGTTGAGCGTGAAGCTTTCTTT. Translation: CASSPVEREAFF.

This sequence joins TRBV6-6 and TRBJ1-2; weak D call: TRBD1 (6 bases). Trimming removed 2 bases at V and 3 bases at J, with 13 bases between. Germline V gene sequence: CDR1 MNHNY, CDR2 SVGAGI (reference sequence). This CDR3 has 15 residues. CDR3 nucleotides: TGTGCCAGCAGTTACAGGGCAGGGGCAGACTATGGCTACACCTTC. It specifies CASSYRAGADYGYTF.

This chain links TRBV5-4 with TRBJ2-1; TRBD2 matches 10 bases. This CDR3 has 15 residues. V lost 4 bases to trimming and J lost 10 bases; unmatched junction nucleotides: 11. Germline lookup yields CDR1 SGHNT and CDR2 YYREEE (reference sequence). The CDR3 spells CASSPWVAGGGEQFF. The CDR3 DNA follows: TGTGCCAGCAGCCCCTGGGTAGCGGGAGGAGGGGAGCAGTTCTTC.

This clone is a singleton in its sample. The genes are TRBV7-9 and TRBJ1-6; D might be TRBD1 (5 bases). Trimming took off 5 bases at V and 3 bases at J, with 8 bases between the two ends. The germline V gene has CDR1 SEHNR and CDR2 FQNEAQ (reference sequence). The CDR3 runs to 14 residues. The CDR3 bases are TGTGCCAGCAGCGCGGGGGGCTATAATTCACCCCTCCACTTT. As protein: CASSAGGYNSPLHF.

The V call is TRBV28, the J call TRBJ2-1; no firm D call. Deletions cut 6 bases from V and 6 bases from J, with 18 bases between. The germline V gene has CDR1 MDHEN and CDR2 SYDVKM. The CDR3 has 15 amino acids. CDR3 coding DNA: TGTGCCAGCAGGATGCCCCCGCCAGCGCGCAATGAGCAGTTCTTC. Translated, it gives CASRMPPPARNEQFF.

This clone has only a few counts. The chain uses TRBV7-9 and TRBJ2-1, with D perhaps matching TRBD2 (6 bases). The germline V gene encodes CDR1 SEHNR and CDR2 FQNEAQ (reference sequence). V gave up 7 bases and J gave up 3 bases, with 19 bases separating them. The CDR3 consists of 16 residues. The CDR3 DNA is TGTGCCAGCACCCCCCCAGAGCGGGTCGTCTACAATGAGCAGTTCTTC. It specifies CASTPPERVVYNEQFF.

Notes on this clone: Distinct nucleotide sequences in the sample also encode this CDR3. The CDR3 reads CASSVAPGAYEQYF. DNA of the CDR3: TGTGCCAGCAGCGTAGCTCCGGGTGCCTACGAGCAGTACTTC. This chain uses TRBV9 with TRBJ2-7; no clear D. Germline values: CDR1 SGDLS, CDR2 YYNGEE. The CDR3 consists of 14 residues. The V end lost 0 bases, the J end lost 2 bases, and 9 bases lay between the germline ends.